Shown below are 15 T cell receptor beta chains from a single sample sequenced in a study of cytomegalovirus exposure and HLA in healthy donors. Use of 60 Vbeta and 13 Jbeta primers characterized the PCR. Method: immunoSEQ multiplex PCR; TCRdb's copy keeps in-frame clones and lacks some. This sample's clone table lists 100,000 to 150,000 clones. Source material: PBMCs. Receptors were obtained from a woman in her thirties or forties in good health and CMV-seronegative.

The rearrangement links TRBV28 to TRBJ1-5; no reliable D call. The CDR3 has 14 amino acids. The germline gives CDR1 MDHEN, CDR2 SYDVKM. Trimming left V 3 bases short and J 7 bases short, with 13 bases between. The CDR3 here is CASSLTREEQPQHF. The CDR3 bases are TGTGCCAGCAGTTTGACAAGGGAGGAACAGCCCCAGCATTTT.

The V and J genes are TRBV7-6 and TRBJ1-2; no clear D. The V end was cut by 5 bases, the J end by 1 base, with 8 bases between. CDR1 is SGHVS, CDR2 FNYEAQ, per germline. The CDR3 has 13 residues. The CDR3 region has the DNA TGTGCCAGCAGCCCCCAGTATAACTATGGCTACACCTTC. Translating it yields CASSPQYNYGYTF.

This rearrangement joins TRBV28 to TRBJ1-1; D is unclear. Germline V CDR1 and CDR2: MDHEN, SYDVKM. The CDR3 runs 11 residues. Trimming cost V 6 bases and J 8 bases, with 10 bases left between them. The CDR3: CASSLQAEAFF. The CDR3 nucleotides read TGTGCCAGCAGCCTCCAGGCCGAAGCTTTCTTT.

V usage is TRBV28 and J usage is TRBJ1-2; TRBD1 aligns across 9 bases. Germline values: CDR1 MDHEN, CDR2 SYDVKM. CDR3 length: 17 amino acids. With V trimmed by 7 bases and J by 4 bases, 16 bases remained unmatched. CDR3 protein: CASTSPGQGFRVYGYTF. CDR3 nucleotides: TGTGCCAGCACCTCCCCGGGACAGGGTTTCCGTGTCTATGGCTACACCTTC.

The V and J genes are TRBV6-6 and TRBJ1-3; D is perhaps TRBD1 (5 bases). The CDR3 loop spans 13 amino acids. V was shortened by 4 bases and J by 4 bases, with 8 bases between the two germline ends. Germline-derived CDR1 and CDR2 are MNHNY and SVGAGI (reference sequence). The CDR3 here is CASSSQGGNTIYF. DNA for the CDR3: TGTGCCAGCAGTTCGCAGGGAGGAAACACCATATATTTT.

This chain uses TRBV5-1 with TRBJ1-2; D perhaps matches TRBD1 (5 bases). V lost 0 bases to trimming and J lost 7 bases, with 16 bases between them. CDR3 length: 15 amino acids. In germline, CDR1 is SGHRS, CDR2 YFSETQ. The CDR3 spells CASSLEAGRGAGYTF. CDR3 sequence (DNA): TGCGCCAGCAGCTTGGAGGCGGGACGGGGTGCTGGCTACACCTTC.

This chain links TRBV28 with TRBJ2-2, with 8 bases fitting TRBD1. This CDR3 has 14 residues. The V gene end was trimmed by 6 bases and the J gene end by 4 bases; junction bases not matched to a gene: 4. Germline CDR1 and CDR2: MDHEN and SYDVKM. CDR3 DNA: TGTGCCAGCAGGGACAGGGACCCCACCGGGGAGCTGTTTTTT. Translation: CASRDRDPTGELFF.

The rearrangement joins TRBV7-8 to TRBJ1-2; 11 positions match TRBD1. The CDR3 has 16 residues. Germline V CDR1 and CDR2: SGHVS, FQNEAQ. Trimming took 0 bases from V and 4 from J; bases not matched to a gene: 4. The CDR3 DNA reads as TGTGCCAGCAGCTTAGCTGGACAGGGGGCAGTCTATGGCTACACCTTC. Its protein is CASSLAGQGAVYGYTF.

This chain joins TRBV2 and TRBJ2-7; D call uncertain. V was pared by 5 bases and J by 0 bases, with 11 bases between. The CDR3 runs to 14 residues. The germline gives CDR1 SNHLY, CDR2 FYNNEI. The CDR3: CASSPYGASYEQYV. In DNA, the CDR3 is TGTGCCAGCAGTCCCTACGGAGCCTCCTACGAGCAGTACGTC.

The CDR3 reads CASSLSGRGDEKLFF. As DNA, the CDR3 is TGCGCCAGCAGCTTGAGCGGCAGGGGCGATGAAAAACTGTTTTTT. This rearrangement joins TRBV5-1 to TRBJ1-4; a weak D match, TRBD1 (6 bases). Germline loops: CDR1 SGHRS, CDR2 YFSETQ. This CDR3 comprises 15 residues. Trimming took 1 base from V and 6 from J, leaving 13 bases between them.

The chain is built from TRBV28 and TRBJ1-6, with D hard to call. Trimming removed 3 bases from V and 3 bases from J, with 15 bases in between. Germline assignment: CDR1 MDHEN and CDR2 SYDVKM. The CDR3 has 17 residues. The CDR3 sequence: CASSLEEQLGYNSPLHF. CDR3 bases: TGTGCCAGCAGTTTGGAGGAACAGCTTGGCTATAATTCACCCCTCCACTTT. The full variable domain, rest sourced from reference TRBV28 and TRBJ1-6, is DVKVTQSSRYLVKRTGEKVFLECVQDMDHENMFWYRQDPGLGLRLIYFSYDVKMKEKGDIPEGYSVSREKKERFSLILESASTNQTSMYLCASSLEEQLGYNSPLHFGNGTRLTVT.

The CDR3 region is CASSLGTGVTDTQYF. CDR3 coding DNA: TGTGCCAGCAGCCTAGGGACAGGGGTCACAGATACGCAGTATTTT. The rearrangement joins TRBV7-6 to TRBJ2-3, with 10 bases lining up with TRBD1. This CDR3 has 15 amino acids. V dropped 5 bases and J dropped 2; count of bases not matched to a gene: 4. Looked up from germline, CDR1 is SGHVS and CDR2 is FNYEAQ. The variable domain in full, completed from reference TRBV7-6 and TRBJ2-3, reads GAGVSQSPRYKVTKRGQDVALRCDPISGHVSLYWYRQALGQGPEFLTYFNYEAQQDKSGLPNDRFSAERPEGSISTLTIQRTEQRDSAMYRCASSLGTGVTDTQYFGPGTRLTVL.

The V call is TRBV7-6, the J call TRBJ2-7, with 8 bases identical to TRBD1. This CDR3 has 14 amino acids. Trimming removed 5 bases from V and 3 bases from J; junction bases left unmatched: 6. The germline V gene has CDR1 SGHVS and CDR2 FNYEAQ. The CDR3 sequence is CASSPRQGNYEQYF. In nucleotides, the CDR3 is TGTGCCAGCAGCCCCCGACAGGGGAACTACGAGCAGTACTTC.

The J gene is TRBJ2-3, the V gene TRBV10-3, with 8 bases identical to TRBD1. Germline trimming cut 5 bases from V and 0 bases from J; bases unmatched to any gene: 4. CDR1 and CDR2 (germline): ENHRY, SYGVKD. This CDR3 is 15 amino acids long. CDR3 nucleotides: TGTGCCATCAGTCCGGGACAGGCTAGCACAGATACGCAGTATTTT. Translation: CAISPGQASTDTQYF.

The rearrangement uses TRBV11-2 and TRBJ2-7; tentative D call: TRBD1 (5 bases). V was pared by 3 bases and J by 5 bases, with 14 bases between. CDR1 SGHAT and CDR2 FQNNGV come from the germline V gene. This CDR3 spans 14 amino acids. In nucleotides, the CDR3 is TGTGCCAGCAGCTTCATCAGGGTAGGCAACGAGCAGTACTTC. Protein product: CASSFIRVGNEQYF.